These T cell receptor beta chains were read from a single sample in a study of CD8+ T cells in alopecia areata. Here immunoSEQ multiplex PCR was the method, and the copy in TCRdb shows in-frame clones only, minus some. The sample yields more than 140,000 clones, approximately 90% seen once. The material sequenced was CD8+ T cells sorted from blood, taken at week 4, from a patient treated with tofacitinib. These receptors were collected from a human donor with alopecia areata. CDR3s include the opening cysteine and the closing phenylalanine or tryptophan. Fields, in order: CDR3 DNA, CDR3 protein, clone size, V gene, J gene, D gene. D genes are given only for firm matches. Only part of the rows carry a size: once, few, many, or a class if the clone is expanded.

CDR3nt: TGTGCCAGTAGTGAACAGGGTACCTACGAGCAGTACTTC
CDR3aa: CASSEQGTYEQYF
abundance: .
v_gene: TRBV19
j_gene: TRBJ2-7
d_gene: .

CDR3nt: TGTGCCAGCAGCTTCCCCACAGGGGTAGGCAATTCACCCCTCCACTTT
CDR3aa: CASSFPTGVGNSPLHF
abundance: .
v_gene: TRBV11-2
j_gene: TRBJ1-6
d_gene: TRBD1

CDR3nt: TGCGCCAACCCGGGCCTTCAGTTCTTC
CDR3aa: CANPGLQFF
abundance: .
v_gene: TRBV5-1
j_gene: TRBJ2-1
d_gene: .

CDR3nt: TGTGCCAGCAGCTCCGAAGGCCGGGCTCAAGATACGCAGTATTTT
CDR3aa: CASSSEGRAQDTQYF
abundance: .
v_gene: TRBV7-9
j_gene: TRBJ2-3
d_gene: .

CDR3nt: TGCGCCAGCAGCCAAGATGCTAGCGGCAATGAGCAGTTCTTC
CDR3aa: CASSQDASGNEQFF
abundance: once
v_gene: TRBV4-1
j_gene: TRBJ2-1
d_gene: TRBD2

CDR3nt: TGCGCCAGCAGCTTGGCCCCAGCGAATGAGCAGTTCTTC
CDR3aa: CASSLAPANEQFF
abundance: .
v_gene: TRBV5-1
j_gene: TRBJ2-1
d_gene: .

CDR3nt: TGTGCCAGCAGCCCCTCCGGGACCCATTATAATTCACCCCTCCACTTT
CDR3aa: CASSPSGTHYNSPLHF
abundance: .
v_gene: TRBV11-2
j_gene: TRBJ1-6
d_gene: .

CDR3nt: TGTGCCAGCAGCGCTGGACAGTACTACGAGCAGTACTTC
CDR3aa: CASSAGQYYEQYF
abundance: .
v_gene: TRBV6-4
j_gene: TRBJ2-7
d_gene: .

CDR3nt: TGTGCCAGCAGAATTCCTACGGGGGGATATGACACTGAAGCTTTCTTT
CDR3aa: CASRIPTGGYDTEAFF
abundance: .
v_gene: TRBV7-9
j_gene: TRBJ1-1
d_gene: .

CDR3nt: TGTGCCAGCAGTCCAGGGGGCGTGAGCACTGAAGCTTTCTTT
CDR3aa: CASSPGGVSTEAFF
abundance: .
v_gene: TRBV27
j_gene: TRBJ1-1
d_gene: TRBD1

CDR3nt: TGTGCCAGCAGTTTATCAACGGGCTATGGCTACACCTTC
CDR3aa: CASSLSTGYGYTF
abundance: .
v_gene: TRBV27
j_gene: TRBJ1-2
d_gene: .

CDR3nt: TGCAGCGTGGACCTACAGGGAGCGAACACTGAAGCTTTCTTT
CDR3aa: CSVDLQGANTEAFF
abundance: .
v_gene: TRBV29-1
j_gene: TRBJ1-1
d_gene: .

CDR3nt: TGCAGCGGTAGCGGGGAGGGGGGAGATACGCAGTATTTT
CDR3aa: CSGSGEGGDTQYF
abundance: .
v_gene: TRBV29-1
j_gene: TRBJ2-3
d_gene: TRBD2

CDR3nt: TGTGCCAGCAGCTTATACCGGACTAGTATAGATGAGCAGTTCTTC
CDR3aa: CASSLYRTSIDEQFF
abundance: few
v_gene: TRBV7-9
j_gene: TRBJ2-1
d_gene: TRBD2

CDR3nt: TGTGCCAGCAGTTTGGGACAGCCCTCTCTCGAGCAGTACTTC
CDR3aa: CASSLGQPSLEQYF
abundance: .
v_gene: TRBV27
j_gene: TRBJ2-7
d_gene: TRBD1

CDR3nt: TGTGCCAGCAGCTTAGTTCCGGGGGGCAGGGAGACCCAGTACTTC
CDR3aa: CASSLVPGGRETQYF
abundance: .
v_gene: TRBV7-2
j_gene: TRBJ2-5
d_gene: .

CDR3nt: TGTGCCAGCAGCCCATGGACAAGCCAAGAGACCCAGTACTTC
CDR3aa: CASSPWTSQETQYF
abundance: .
v_gene: TRBV11-2
j_gene: TRBJ2-5
d_gene: .

CDR3nt: TGTGCCACAGCGTCCCAAGGTGTCGCGGAGACCCAGTACTTC
CDR3aa: CATASQGVAETQYF
abundance: .
v_gene: TRBV10-3
j_gene: TRBJ2-5
d_gene: .

CDR3nt: TGTGCCAGCAGCTTGCCAGGGAAAAACATTCAGTACTTC
CDR3aa: CASSLPGKNIQYF
abundance: .
v_gene: TRBV7-9
j_gene: TRBJ2-4
d_gene: .

CDR3nt: TGCAGCGTTGAAGATAGCGAGGGATCCTACGAGCAGTACTTC
CDR3aa: CSVEDSEGSYEQYF
abundance: .
v_gene: TRBV29-1
j_gene: TRBJ2-7
d_gene: .

CDR3nt: TGTGCCAGCAGCCCCTTACGAGGGACAGAGCTCTACGAGCAGTACTTC
CDR3aa: CASSPLRGTELYEQYF
abundance: .
v_gene: TRBV16
j_gene: TRBJ2-7
d_gene: TRBD1

CDR3nt: TGTGCCAGCAGCGTCGACAGCACAGATACGCAGTATTTT
CDR3aa: CASSVDSTDTQYF
abundance: once
v_gene: TRBV7-2
j_gene: TRBJ2-3
d_gene: .

CDR3nt: TGTGCCAGCAGCCGAGGACCCCCCTACGAGCAGTACTTC
CDR3aa: CASSRGPPYEQYF
abundance: .
v_gene: TRBV14
j_gene: TRBJ2-7
d_gene: .

CDR3nt: TGTGCCAGTAGTCCGGGACTGAGCTACGAGCAGTACTTC
CDR3aa: CASSPGLSYEQYF
abundance: .
v_gene: TRBV19
j_gene: TRBJ2-7
d_gene: .

CDR3nt: TGTGCCAGCAGCACCGGACAGGTTGAATATAGCAATCAGCCCCAGCATTTT
CDR3aa: CASSTGQVEYSNQPQHF
abundance: once
v_gene: TRBV5-4
j_gene: TRBJ1-5
d_gene: TRBD1

CDR3nt: TGTGCCAGCAGCTCGATCCTTGAGAGGGAAGCTTTCTTT
CDR3aa: CASSSILEREAFF
abundance: .
v_gene: TRBV5-4
j_gene: TRBJ1-1
d_gene: .

CDR3nt: TGTGCCAGCAGCTTCCCGGTGACGGACCGGAGAATGGGCTATGGCTACACCTTC
CDR3aa: CASSFPVTDRRMGYGYTF
abundance: .
v_gene: TRBV11-2
j_gene: TRBJ1-2
d_gene: .

CDR3nt: TGCGCCAGCAGCCAAGATGAAGTGGGGCTGAACACTGAAGCTTTCTTT
CDR3aa: CASSQDEVGLNTEAFF
abundance: .
v_gene: TRBV4-1
j_gene: TRBJ1-1
d_gene: .

CDR3nt: TGCGCCAGCAGCTTGGAGCCTACTGGGGCCAACGTCCTGACTTTC
CDR3aa: CASSLEPTGANVLTF
abundance: .
v_gene: TRBV5-1
j_gene: TRBJ2-6
d_gene: .

CDR3nt: TGTGCCAGCAGCTCCGCCCCGGGACTAGCGGGGGGAAGCTACGAGCAGTACTTC
CDR3aa: CASSSAPGLAGGSYEQYF
abundance: .
v_gene: TRBV5-4
j_gene: TRBJ2-7
d_gene: TRBD2

CDR3nt: TGCAGCGTTGATACAGGGATCCGAGAGACCCAGTACTTC
CDR3aa: CSVDTGIRETQYF
abundance: .
v_gene: TRBV29-1
j_gene: TRBJ2-5
d_gene: .

CDR3nt: TGTGCCTGGAGCCTGGCTAGCGCCGGCGAGCAGTACTTC
CDR3aa: CAWSLASAGEQYF
abundance: .
v_gene: TRBV30
j_gene: TRBJ2-7
d_gene: .

CDR3nt: TGTGTGGCCCTAGAACGAACGGCGTACGAGCAGTTCTTC
CDR3aa: CVALERTAYEQFF
abundance: .
v_gene: TRBV7-2
j_gene: TRBJ2-1
d_gene: .

CDR3nt: TGCAGCGTTGCAGTAGCGGGAGGGCCCGGGGAGCTGTTTTTT
CDR3aa: CSVAVAGGPGELFF
abundance: .
v_gene: TRBV29-1
j_gene: TRBJ2-2
d_gene: TRBD2

CDR3nt: TGTGCCAGCAGCTTCGGCGGGGGGCCTTACAATGAGCAGTTCTTC
CDR3aa: CASSFGGGPYNEQFF
abundance: .
v_gene: TRBV7-2
j_gene: TRBJ2-1
d_gene: TRBD2

CDR3nt: TGTGCCTGGAGTAGATCAACGACAGGAGGTTACGAGCAGTACTTC
CDR3aa: CAWSRSTTGGYEQYF
abundance: .
v_gene: TRBV30
j_gene: TRBJ2-7
d_gene: .

CDR3nt: TGTGCCAGCAGCCCTACTAGCGGGCCCACAGATACGCAGTATTTT
CDR3aa: CASSPTSGPTDTQYF
abundance: .
v_gene: TRBV7-6
j_gene: TRBJ2-3
d_gene: TRBD2

CDR3nt: TGTGCCAGCAGCTTAGCGGGCCCCTCCTACGAGCAGTACTTC
CDR3aa: CASSLAGPSYEQYF
abundance: once
v_gene: TRBV7-3
j_gene: TRBJ2-7
d_gene: .

CDR3nt: TGTGCCTGGAGAATGGAGTCTACCCTCCATGAGCAGTTCTTC
CDR3aa: CAWRMESTLHEQFF
abundance: .
v_gene: TRBV30
j_gene: TRBJ2-1
d_gene: .

CDR3nt: TGTGCCAGCAGCTCCGGGACAGGGATTCAGCCCCAGCATTTT
CDR3aa: CASSSGTGIQPQHF
abundance: .
v_gene: TRBV13
j_gene: TRBJ1-5
d_gene: TRBD1